This T cell receptor (beta chain) derives from a study of T cells after yellow fever vaccination. Broader study findings: Detected again after the booster were most primary-vaccination clones, at 95% to 98% CD4 and about 89% CD8. Researchers noted that a small share of clonotypes showed up in both CD4 and CD8 compartments.

As regards this clonotype: Its antigen remains unidentified.

CDR3 size: 12 residues. V was pared by 7 bases and J by 4 bases, with 13 bases between. The germline CDR1 and CDR2 sequences are DFQATT and SNEGSKA (reference sequence). TCR cDNA was made by 5'RACE template switching, adding a universal primer site and UMIs. TCRdb analysed the 5' RACE reads with MiXCR anew, one entry per CDR3 protein. The sample gives roughly 340,000 distinct CDR3 sequences, more than 8.5% of which show up once; roughly 17% is in the top ten. This chain joins TRBV20-1 and TRBJ2-5; D perhaps matches TRBD2 (5 bases). Sequences were derived from PBMCs, sampled on the day of the first yellow fever vaccination. This receptor was taken from a man younger than 35 who received the YFV17D yellow fever vaccine. CDR3 DNA sequence: TGCAGTGTTGGACTGAGCCTAGAGACCCAGTACTTC. Amino acids: CSVGLSLETQYF.